This T cell receptor (beta chain) originates from a study of follicular helper T cells after annual influenza vaccination. Sequencing used immunoSEQ multiplex PCR; TCRdb keeps in-frame clones, though not all of them. The sample contains about 10,000 clones, about four fifths of which appear only once. Deletions cut 1 base from V and 0 bases from J, with 9 bases between. The germline V gene encodes CDR1 SGHTA and CDR2 FQGNSA. The CDR3 extends over 15 amino acids. The time point denotes: 2014-2015 season, 7 days after vaccination. The sequence was obtained from an adult who received the influenza vaccine. The rearrangement links TRBV7-2 to TRBJ1-1; D unclear. The sequencing used CXCR5- memory CD4+ T cells sorted from blood, collected 7 days after influenza vaccination. The CDR3 loop reads CASSLVVNMNTEAFF. As DNA, the CDR3 is TGTGCCAGCAGCTTAGTGGTGAATATGAACACTGAAGCTTTCTTT.